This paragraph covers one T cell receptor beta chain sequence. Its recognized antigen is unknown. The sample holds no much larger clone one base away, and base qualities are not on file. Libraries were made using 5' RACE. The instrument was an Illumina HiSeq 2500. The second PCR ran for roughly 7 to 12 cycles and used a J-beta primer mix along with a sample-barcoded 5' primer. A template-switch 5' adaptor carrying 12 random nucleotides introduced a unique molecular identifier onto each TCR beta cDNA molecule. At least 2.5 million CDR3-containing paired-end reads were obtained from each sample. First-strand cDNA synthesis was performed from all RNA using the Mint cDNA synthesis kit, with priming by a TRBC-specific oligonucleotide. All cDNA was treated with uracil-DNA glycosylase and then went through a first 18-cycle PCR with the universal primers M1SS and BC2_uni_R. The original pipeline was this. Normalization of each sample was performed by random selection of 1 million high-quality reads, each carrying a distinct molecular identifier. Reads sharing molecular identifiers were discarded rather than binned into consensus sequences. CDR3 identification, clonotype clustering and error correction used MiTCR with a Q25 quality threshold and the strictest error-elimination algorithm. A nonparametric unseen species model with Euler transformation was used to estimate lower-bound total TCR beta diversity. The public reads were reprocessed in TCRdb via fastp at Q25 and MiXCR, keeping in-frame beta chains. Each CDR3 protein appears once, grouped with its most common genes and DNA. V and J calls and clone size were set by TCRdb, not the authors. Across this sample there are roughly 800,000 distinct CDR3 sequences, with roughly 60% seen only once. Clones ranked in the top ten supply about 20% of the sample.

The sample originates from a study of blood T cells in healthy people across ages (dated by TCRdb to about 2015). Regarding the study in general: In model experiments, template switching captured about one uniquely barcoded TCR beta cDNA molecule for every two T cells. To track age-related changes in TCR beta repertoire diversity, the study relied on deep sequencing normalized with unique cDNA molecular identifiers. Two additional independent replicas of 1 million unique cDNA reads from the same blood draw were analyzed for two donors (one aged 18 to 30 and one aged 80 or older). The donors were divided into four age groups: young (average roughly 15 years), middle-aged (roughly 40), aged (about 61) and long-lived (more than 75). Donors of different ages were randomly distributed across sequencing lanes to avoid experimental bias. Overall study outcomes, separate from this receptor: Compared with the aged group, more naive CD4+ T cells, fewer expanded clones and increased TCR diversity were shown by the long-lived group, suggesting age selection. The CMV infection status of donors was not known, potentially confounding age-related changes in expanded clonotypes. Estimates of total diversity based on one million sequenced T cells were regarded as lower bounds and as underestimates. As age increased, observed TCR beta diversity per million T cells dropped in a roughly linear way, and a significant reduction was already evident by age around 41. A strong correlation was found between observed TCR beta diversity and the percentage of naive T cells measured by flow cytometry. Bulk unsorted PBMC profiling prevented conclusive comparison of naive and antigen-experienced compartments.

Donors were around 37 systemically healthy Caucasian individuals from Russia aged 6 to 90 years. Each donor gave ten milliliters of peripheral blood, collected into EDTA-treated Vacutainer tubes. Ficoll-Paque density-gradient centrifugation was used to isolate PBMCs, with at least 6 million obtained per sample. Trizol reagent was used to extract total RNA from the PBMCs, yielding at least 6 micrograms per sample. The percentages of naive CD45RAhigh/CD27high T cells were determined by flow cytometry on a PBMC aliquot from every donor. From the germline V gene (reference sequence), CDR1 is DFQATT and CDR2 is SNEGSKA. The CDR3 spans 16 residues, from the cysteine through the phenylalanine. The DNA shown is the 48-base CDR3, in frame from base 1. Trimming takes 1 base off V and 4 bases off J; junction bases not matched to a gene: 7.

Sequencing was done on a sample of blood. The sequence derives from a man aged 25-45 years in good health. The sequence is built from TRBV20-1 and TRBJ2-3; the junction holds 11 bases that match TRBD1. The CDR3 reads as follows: CSARARTGGISDTQYF. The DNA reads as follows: TGCAGTGCTAGAGCCCGGACAGGGGGCATTTCAGATACGCAGTATTTT.